The T cell receptor beta chain under discussion was sequenced for a study of shared clonotypes between healthy human individuals. Study as a whole: Plates per donor: three CD4 naive, three CD4 memory, two CD8 naive, one CD8 memory. Whole-study results and caveats: Donors were few, which limited the genetic and exposure-history diversity represented.

From germline, CDR1 is SGHRS and CDR2 YFSETQ. The CDR3 is 16 residues long. The ends were cut back, 2 bases at V and 5 bases at J, with 18 bases in the middle. On this clone itself: Its antigen remains unidentified.

Produced via immunoSEQ multiplex PCR; TCRdb's table is partial and in-frame only. This sample carries approximately 980,000 clones, approximately 76% of them seen once, and the ten largest clones take about 1.5%. Sequences were obtained from memory CD4+ T cells sorted from blood. Sample subset: CD45RA-negative fraction. The V and J genes are TRBV5-1 and TRBJ2-3; possible D gene TRBD2, 5 bases. This TCR derives from a man younger than 35 in good health. The CDR3 sequence is CASSFGGPLSGDTQYF. CDR3 sequence (DNA): TGCGCCAGCAGCTTTGGCGGGCCCCTCAGCGGAGATACGCAGTATTTT.